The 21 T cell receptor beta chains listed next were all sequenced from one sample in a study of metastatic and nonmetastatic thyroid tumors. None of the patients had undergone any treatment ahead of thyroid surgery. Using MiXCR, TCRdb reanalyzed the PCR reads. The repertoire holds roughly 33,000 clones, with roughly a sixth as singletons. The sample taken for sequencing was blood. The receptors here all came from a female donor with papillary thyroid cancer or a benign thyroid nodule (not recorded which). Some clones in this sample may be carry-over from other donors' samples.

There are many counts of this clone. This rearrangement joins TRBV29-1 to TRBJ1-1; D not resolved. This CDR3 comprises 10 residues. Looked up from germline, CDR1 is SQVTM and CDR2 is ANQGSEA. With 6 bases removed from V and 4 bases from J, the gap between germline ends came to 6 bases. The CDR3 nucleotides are TGCAGCGTGGCCGGCACTGAAGCTTTCTTT. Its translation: CSVAGTEAFF. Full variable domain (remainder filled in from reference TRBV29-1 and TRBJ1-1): SAVISQKPSRDICQRGTSLTIQCQVDSQVTMMFWYRQQPGQSLTLIATANQGSEATYESGFVIDKFPISRPNLTFSTLTVSNMSPEDSSIYLCSVAGTEAFFGQGTRLTVV.

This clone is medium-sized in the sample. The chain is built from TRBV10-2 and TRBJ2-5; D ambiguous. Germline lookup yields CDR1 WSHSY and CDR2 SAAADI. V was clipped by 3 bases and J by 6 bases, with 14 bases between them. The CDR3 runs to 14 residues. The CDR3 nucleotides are TGCGCCAGCAGTGAATCGGACCTCGGGCAGACCCAGTACTTC. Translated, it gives CASSESDLGQTQYF.

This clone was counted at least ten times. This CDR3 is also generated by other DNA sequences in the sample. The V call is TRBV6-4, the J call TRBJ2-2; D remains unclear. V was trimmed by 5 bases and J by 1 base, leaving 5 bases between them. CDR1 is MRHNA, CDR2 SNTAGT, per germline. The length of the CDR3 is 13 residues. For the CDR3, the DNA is TGTGCCAGCAGTCAACAGAACACCGGGGAGCTGTTTTTT. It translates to CASSQQNTGELFF.

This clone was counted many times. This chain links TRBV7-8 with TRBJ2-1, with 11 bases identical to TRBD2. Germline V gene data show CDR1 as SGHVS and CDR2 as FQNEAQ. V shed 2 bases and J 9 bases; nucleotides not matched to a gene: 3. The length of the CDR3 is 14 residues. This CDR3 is CASSLTSGSGEQFF. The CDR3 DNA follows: TGTGCCAGCAGCTTAACTAGCGGGAGTGGTGAGCAGTTCTTC.

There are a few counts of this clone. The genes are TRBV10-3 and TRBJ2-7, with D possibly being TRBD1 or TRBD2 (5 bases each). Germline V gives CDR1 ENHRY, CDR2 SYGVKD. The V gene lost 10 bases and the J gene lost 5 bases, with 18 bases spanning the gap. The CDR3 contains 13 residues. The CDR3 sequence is CASTGTGADEQYF. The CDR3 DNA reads TGTGCCAGCACCGGGACCGGGGCGGACGAGCAGTACTTC.

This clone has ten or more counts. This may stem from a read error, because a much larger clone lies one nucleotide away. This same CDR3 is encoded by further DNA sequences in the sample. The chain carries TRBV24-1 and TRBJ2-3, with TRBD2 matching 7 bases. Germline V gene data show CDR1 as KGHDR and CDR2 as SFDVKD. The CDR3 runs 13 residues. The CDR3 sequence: CATASGPTDTQYF. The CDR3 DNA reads TGTGCCACCGCTAGCGGCCCCACAGACACGCAGTATTTT.

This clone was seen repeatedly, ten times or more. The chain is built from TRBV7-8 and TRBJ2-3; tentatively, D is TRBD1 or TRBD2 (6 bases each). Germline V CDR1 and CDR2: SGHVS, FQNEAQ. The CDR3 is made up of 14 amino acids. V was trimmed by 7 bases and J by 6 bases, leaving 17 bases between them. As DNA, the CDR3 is TGTGCCAGCAACCACCGGGGGCCTTTCGATACGCAGTATTTT. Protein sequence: CASNHRGPFDTQYF. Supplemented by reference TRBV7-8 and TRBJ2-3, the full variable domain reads GAGVSQSPRYKVAKRGQDVALRCDPISGHVSLFWYQQALGQGPEFLTYFQNEAQLDKSGLPSDRFFAERPEGSVSTLKIQRTQQEDSAVYLCASNHRGPFDTQYFGPGTRLTVL.

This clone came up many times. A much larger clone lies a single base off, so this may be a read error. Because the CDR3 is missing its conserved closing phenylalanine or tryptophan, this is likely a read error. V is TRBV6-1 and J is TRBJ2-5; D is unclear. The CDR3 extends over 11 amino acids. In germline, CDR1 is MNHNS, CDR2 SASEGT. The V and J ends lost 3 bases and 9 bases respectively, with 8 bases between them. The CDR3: CASSDYWAQYL. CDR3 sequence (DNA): TGTGCCAGCAGTGATTATTGGGCCCAGTACCTC.

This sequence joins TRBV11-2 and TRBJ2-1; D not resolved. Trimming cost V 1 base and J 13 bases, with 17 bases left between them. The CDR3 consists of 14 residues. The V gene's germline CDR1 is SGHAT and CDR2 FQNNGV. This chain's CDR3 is CASSLGWAVVQQFF. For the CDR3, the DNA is TGTGCCAGCAGCTTAGGGTGGGCGGTAGTGCAACAGTTCTTC.

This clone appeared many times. The CDR3 DNA reads TGTGCCAGCTCACCAGAGGAGACCCAGTACTTC. It specifies CASSPEETQYF. The chain is built from TRBV18 and TRBJ2-5; D gene uncertain. This CDR3 region has 11 residues. CDR1 KGHSH and CDR2 LQKENI come from the germline V gene. V gave up 2 bases and J gave up 5 bases, with 3 bases separating them.

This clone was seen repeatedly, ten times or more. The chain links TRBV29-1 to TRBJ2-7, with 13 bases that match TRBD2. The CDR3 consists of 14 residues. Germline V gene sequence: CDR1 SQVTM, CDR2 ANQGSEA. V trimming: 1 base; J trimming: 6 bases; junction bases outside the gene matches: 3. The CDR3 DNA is TGCAGCGTTGAAGTAGGACTAGCGGGAGTCGAGCAGTACTTC. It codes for CSVEVGLAGVEQYF.

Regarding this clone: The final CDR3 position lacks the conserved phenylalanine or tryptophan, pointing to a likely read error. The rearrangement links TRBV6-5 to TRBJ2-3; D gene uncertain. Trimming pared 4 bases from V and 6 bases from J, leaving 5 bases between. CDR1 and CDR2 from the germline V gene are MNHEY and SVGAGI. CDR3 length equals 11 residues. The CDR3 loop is CASSLGDTQYL. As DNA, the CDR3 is TGTGCCAGCAGTTTGGGGGATACGCAGTATCTT.

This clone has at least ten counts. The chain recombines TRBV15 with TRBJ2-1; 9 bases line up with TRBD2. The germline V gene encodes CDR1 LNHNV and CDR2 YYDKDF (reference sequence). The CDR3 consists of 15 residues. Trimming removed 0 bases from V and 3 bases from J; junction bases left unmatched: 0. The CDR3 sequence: CATSRDSGSYNEQFF. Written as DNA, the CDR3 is TGTGCCACCAGCAGAGATAGCGGGAGCTACAATGAGCAGTTCTTC. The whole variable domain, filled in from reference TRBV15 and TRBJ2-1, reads DAMVIQNPRYQVTQFGKPVTLSCSQTLNHNVMYWYQQKSSQAPKLLFHYYDKDFNNEADTPDNFQSRRPNTSFCFLDIRSPGLGDTAMYLCATSRDSGSYNEQFFGPGTRLTVL.

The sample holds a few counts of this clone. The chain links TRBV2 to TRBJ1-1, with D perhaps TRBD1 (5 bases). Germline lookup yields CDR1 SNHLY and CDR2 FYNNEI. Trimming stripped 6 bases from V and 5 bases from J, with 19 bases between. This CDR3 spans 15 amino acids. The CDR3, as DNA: TGTGCCAGCAGGGGGTTAGGGCTGAAGGGGACTGAAGCTTTCTTT. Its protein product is CASRGLGLKGTEAFF. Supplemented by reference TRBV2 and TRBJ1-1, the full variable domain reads EPEVTQTPSHQVTQMGQEVILRCVPISNHLYFYWYRQILGQKVEFLVSFYNNEISEKSEIFDDQFSVERPDGSNFTLKIRSTKLEDSAMYFCASRGLGLKGTEAFFGQGTRLTVV.

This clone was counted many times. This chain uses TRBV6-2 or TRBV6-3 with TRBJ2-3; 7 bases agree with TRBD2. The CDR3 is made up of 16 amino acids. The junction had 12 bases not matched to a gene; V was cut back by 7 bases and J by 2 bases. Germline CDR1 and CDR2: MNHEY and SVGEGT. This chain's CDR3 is CASTSRASGPTDTQYF. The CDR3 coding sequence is TGTGCCAGCACCTCCAGGGCTAGCGGCCCCACAGATACGCAGTATTTT.

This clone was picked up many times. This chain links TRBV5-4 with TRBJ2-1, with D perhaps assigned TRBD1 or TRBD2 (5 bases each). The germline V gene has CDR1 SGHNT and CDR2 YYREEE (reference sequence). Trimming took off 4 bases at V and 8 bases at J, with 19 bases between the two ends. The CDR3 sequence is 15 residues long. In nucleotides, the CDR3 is TGTGCCAGCAGCCCCCGGGACCGTGCCGGCGATGAGCAGTTCTTC. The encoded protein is CASSPRDRAGDEQFF. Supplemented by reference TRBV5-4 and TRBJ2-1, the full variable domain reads ETGVTQSPTHLIKTRGQQVTLRCSSQSGHNTVSWYQQALGQGPQFIFQYYREEENGRGNFPPRFSGLQFPNYSSELNVNALELDDSALYLCASSPRDRAGDEQFFGPGTRLTVL.

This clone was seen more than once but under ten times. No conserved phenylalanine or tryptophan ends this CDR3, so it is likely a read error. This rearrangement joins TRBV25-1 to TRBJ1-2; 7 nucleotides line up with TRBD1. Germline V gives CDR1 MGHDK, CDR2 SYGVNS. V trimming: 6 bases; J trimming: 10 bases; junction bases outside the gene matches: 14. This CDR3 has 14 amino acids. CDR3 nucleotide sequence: TGTGCCAGCAGCCCGAGACAGGGTTTGCGGGACTACACCTTA. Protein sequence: CASSPRQGLRDYTL.

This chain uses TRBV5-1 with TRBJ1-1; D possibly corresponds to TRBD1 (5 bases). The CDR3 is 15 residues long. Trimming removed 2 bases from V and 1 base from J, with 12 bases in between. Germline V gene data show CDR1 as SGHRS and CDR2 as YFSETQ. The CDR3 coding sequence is TGCGCCAGCAGCTTAGGGGATGGGGCGAACACTGAAGCTTTCTTT. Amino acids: CASSLGDGANTEAFF.

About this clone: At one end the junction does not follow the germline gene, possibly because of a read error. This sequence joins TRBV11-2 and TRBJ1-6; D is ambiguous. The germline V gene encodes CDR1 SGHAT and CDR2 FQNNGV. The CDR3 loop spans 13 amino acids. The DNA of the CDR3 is TGCGCCAGCAGCTTAGAATTGGGGTCTGGTCTCCACTTT. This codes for CASSLELGSGLHF.

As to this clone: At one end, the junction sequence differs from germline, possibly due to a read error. CDR3 coding DNA: TGTGCCAGCAGTTCGGCCCGACAGGGGGCTCTGGCCAAAAACGTTCAATACTTC. Amino acid sequence: CASSSARQGALAKNVQYF. The V and J genes are TRBV12-3 or TRBV12-4 and TRBJ2-4, with 10 bases aligning to TRBD1. This CDR3 comprises 18 residues.

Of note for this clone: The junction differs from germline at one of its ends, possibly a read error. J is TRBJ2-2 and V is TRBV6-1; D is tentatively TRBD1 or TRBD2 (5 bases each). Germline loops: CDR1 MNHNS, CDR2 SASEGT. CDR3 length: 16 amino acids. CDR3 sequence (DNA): TGTGCCAGCAGTGGGAAGGGACGCGCGAACACTGGGGAGCTGTTTTTT. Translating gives CASSGKGRANTGELFF.